The source of this T cell receptor (beta chain) is a study of graft-versus-host responses after intestinal transplantation. Overall study findings and caveats: Peak levels of circulating GvH clones tracked with early post-transplant HvG declines.

About this clone: Antigen specificity is unknown.

From the graft tissue, intraepithelial and lamina propria lymphocytes were released through processing. Profiled with immunoSEQ multiplex PCR; TCRdb holds only in-frame clones, not every one. The sample lists thousands of clones; around 82% were seen once. This clonotype was sampled from a human patient who received an intestinal transplant, so some T cells may come from the graft donor. This sample comprised ileum tissue, obtained approximately 310 days after intestinal transplant.

In nucleotides, the CDR3 is TGTGCCAGCTATCGGGGGTTCGACAATGAGCAGTTCTTC. Amino acid sequence: CASYRGFDNEQFF. The genes are TRBV11-2 and TRBJ2-1, with D possibly being TRBD2 (6 bases). There are 13 residues in the CDR3. V dropped 8 bases and J dropped 5 bases, with 13 bases sitting between them. The germline V gene encodes CDR1 SGHAT and CDR2 FQNNGV.